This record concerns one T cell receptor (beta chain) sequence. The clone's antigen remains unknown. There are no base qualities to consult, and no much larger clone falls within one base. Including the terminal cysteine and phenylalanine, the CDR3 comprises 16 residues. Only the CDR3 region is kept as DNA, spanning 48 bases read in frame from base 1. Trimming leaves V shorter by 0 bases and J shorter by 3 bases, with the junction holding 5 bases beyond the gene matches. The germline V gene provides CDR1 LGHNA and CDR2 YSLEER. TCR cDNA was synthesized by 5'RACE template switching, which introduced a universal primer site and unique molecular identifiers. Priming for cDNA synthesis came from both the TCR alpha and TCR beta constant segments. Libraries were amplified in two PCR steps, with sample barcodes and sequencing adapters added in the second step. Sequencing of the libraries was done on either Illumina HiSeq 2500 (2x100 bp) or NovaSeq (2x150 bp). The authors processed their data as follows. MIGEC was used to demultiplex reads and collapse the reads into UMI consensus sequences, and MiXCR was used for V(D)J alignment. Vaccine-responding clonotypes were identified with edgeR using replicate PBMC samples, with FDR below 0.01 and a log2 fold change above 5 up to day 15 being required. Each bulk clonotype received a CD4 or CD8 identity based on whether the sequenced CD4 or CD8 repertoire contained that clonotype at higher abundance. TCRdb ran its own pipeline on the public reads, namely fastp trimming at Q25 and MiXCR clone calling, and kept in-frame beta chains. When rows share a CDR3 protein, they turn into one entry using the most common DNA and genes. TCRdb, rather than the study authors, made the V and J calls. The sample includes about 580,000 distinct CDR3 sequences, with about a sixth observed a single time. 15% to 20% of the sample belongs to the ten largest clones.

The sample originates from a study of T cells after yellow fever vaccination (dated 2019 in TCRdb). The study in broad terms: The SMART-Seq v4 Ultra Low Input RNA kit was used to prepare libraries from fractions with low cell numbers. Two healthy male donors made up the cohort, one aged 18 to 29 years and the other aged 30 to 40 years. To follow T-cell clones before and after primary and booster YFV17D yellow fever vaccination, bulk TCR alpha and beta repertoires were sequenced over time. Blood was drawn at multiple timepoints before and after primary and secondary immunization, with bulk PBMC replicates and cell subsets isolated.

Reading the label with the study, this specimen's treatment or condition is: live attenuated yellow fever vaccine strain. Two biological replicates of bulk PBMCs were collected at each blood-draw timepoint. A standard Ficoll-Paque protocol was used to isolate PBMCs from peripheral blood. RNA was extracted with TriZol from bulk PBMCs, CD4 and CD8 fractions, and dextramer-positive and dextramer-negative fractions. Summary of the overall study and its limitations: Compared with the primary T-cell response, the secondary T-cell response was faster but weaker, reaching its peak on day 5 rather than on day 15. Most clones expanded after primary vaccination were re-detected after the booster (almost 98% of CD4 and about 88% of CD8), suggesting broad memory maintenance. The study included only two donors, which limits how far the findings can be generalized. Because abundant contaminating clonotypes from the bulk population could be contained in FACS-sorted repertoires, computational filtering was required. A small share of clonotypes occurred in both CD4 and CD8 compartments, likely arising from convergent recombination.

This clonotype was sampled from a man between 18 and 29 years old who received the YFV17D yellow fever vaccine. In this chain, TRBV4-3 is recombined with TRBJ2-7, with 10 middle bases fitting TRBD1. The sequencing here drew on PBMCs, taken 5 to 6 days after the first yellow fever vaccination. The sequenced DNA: TGCGCCAGCAGCCAAGATGACAGGGGGCTCTTCTACGAGCAGTACTTC. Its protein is CASSQDDRGLFYEQYF.